This T cell receptor beta chain was sequenced for a study of T cells in Graves' hyperthyroidism and ophthalmopathy. Study-level findings and limits: Most thyroid clonotypes expanded above 0.001 appeared in blood too.

In regard to this clonotype: Its target is not known.

Hyperthyroidism was newly diagnosed in patients aged 18 to 65 (duration under 2 months). Investigators excluded patients with uncontrolled infection, other autoimmune disease, pregnancy or lactation. The V gene's germline CDR1 is WSHSY and CDR2 SAAADI. V was pared by 4 bases and J by 2 bases, with 15 bases between. The CDR3 runs 17 residues. Amplified regions were TCR beta CDR3 sequences from RNA transcripts. First-round RT-PCR targeting the TCR CDR3 was performed with the HTBI primer set. TCRdb fed the multiplex PCR reads into MiXCR, producing one record per CDR3 protein. In the table there are around 400,000 distinct CDR3 sequences, around 13% of which are singletons.

What was sequenced was blood. The source is a woman aged 18-35 years with Graves' hyperthyroidism. The rearrangement links TRBV10-2 to TRBJ2-6; D may be TRBD2 (6 bases). The CDR3 nucleotides are TGCGCCAGCAGTGTCCCCGGGGGAATCGCTGGGGCCAACGTCCTGACTTTC. Translated, it gives CASSVPGGIAGANVLTF.